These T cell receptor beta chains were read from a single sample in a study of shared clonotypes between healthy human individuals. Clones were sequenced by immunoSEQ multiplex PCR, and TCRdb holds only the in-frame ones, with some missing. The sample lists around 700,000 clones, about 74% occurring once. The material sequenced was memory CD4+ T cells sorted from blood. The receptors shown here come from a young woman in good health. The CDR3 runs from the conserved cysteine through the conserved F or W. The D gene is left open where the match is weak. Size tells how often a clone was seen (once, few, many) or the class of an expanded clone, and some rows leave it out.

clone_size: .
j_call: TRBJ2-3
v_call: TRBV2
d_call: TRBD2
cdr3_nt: TGTGCCAGCAGATTAGCGGGAGGTGATACGCAGTATTTT
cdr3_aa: CASRLAGGDTQYF

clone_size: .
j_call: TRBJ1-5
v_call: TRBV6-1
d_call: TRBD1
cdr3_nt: TGTGCCAGCGGCCGGGACAGAGGTTGGAATCAGCCCCAGCATTTT
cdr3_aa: CASGRDRGWNQPQHF

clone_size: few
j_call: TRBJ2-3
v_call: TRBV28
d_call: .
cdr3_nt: TGTGCCAGCACTCTCAACTTAGGGAGAGGCAGCGATACGCAGTATTTT
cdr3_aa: CASTLNLGRGSDTQYF

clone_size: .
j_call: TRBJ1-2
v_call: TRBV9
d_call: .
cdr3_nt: TGTGCCAGCAGCGTAGGACGGGCAGATGATGGCTACACCTTC
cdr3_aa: CASSVGRADDGYTF

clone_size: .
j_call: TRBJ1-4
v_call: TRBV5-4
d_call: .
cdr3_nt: TGTGCCAGCAGCTCCCCGGACGGACGGGGTGAAAAACTGTTTTTT
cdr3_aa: CASSSPDGRGEKLFF

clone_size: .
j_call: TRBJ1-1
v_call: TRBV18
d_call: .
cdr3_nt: TGTGCCAGCTCCAGGGAACTGACTGAAGCTTTCTTT
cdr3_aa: CASSRELTEAFF

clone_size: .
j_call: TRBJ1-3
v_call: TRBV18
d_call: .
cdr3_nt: TGTGCCAGCTCACCACGTACTTCTGGAAACACCATATATTTT
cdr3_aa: CASSPRTSGNTIYF

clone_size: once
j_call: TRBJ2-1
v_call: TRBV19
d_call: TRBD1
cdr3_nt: TGTGCCAGTAGAGCCCTTGGGGTCTCAGACAGGGGGCGGGACAATGAGCAGTTCTTC
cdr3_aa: CASRALGVSDRGRDNEQFF

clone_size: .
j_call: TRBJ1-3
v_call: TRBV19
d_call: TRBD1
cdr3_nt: TGTGCCAGTAGTCTCAACCGGGACAGGAACGGGGCCGGAAACACCATATATTTT
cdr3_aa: CASSLNRDRNGAGNTIYF

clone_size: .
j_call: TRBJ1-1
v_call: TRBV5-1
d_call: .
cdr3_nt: TGCGCCAGCAGCTTGGATACTTTGTGGCAGAACACTGAAGCTTTCTTT
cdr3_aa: CASSLDTLWQNTEAFF

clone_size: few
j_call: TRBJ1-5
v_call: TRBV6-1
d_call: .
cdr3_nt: TGTGCCAGCAGTGAGAATTGGCTCGAGTCCCAGCATTTT
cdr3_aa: CASSENWLESQHF

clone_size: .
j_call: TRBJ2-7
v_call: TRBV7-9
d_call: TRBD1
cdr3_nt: TGTGCCAGCAGGTACAGACAGGGGCTACACGAGCAGTACTTC
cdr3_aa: CASRYRQGLHEQYF

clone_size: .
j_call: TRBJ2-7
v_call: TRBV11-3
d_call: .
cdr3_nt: TGTGCCAGCAGCTCCTATAGCTACGAGCAGTACTTC
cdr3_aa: CASSSYSYEQYF

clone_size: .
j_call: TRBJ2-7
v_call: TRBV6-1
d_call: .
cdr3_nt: TGTGCCAGCAGTAGGACAGTCGCCGCCTACGAGCAGTACTTC
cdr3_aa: CASSRTVAAYEQYF

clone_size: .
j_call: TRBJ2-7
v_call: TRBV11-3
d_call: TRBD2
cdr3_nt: TGTGCCAGCAGCCCTCGACCGGGGCTAGCGGGATTCCACGAGCAGTACTTC
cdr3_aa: CASSPRPGLAGFHEQYF

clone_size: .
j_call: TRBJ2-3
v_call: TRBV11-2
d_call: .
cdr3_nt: TGTGCCAGCAGCACCCACGGAGGGGGACAGTATTTT
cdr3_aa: CASSTHGGGQYF

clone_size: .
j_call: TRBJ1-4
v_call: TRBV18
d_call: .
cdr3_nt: TGTGCCAGCTCAGAAGGCTTACGGGAAAAACTGTTTTTT
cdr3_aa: CASSEGLREKLFF

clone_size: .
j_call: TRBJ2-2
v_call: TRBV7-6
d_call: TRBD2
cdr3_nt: TGTGCCAGCAGCGACGATAGACTAGCGGGATCCGGGGAGCTGTTTTTT
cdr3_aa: CASSDDRLAGSGELFF

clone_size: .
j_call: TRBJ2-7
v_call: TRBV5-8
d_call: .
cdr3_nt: TGTGCCAGCAGCCAGGGACGGTTTATTGGGACCTCCTACGAGCAGTACTTC
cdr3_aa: CASSQGRFIGTSYEQYF

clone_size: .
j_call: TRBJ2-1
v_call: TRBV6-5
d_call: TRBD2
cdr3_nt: TGTGCCAGCAGGCGGGAGAGCGACAACAATGAGCAGTTCTTC
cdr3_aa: CASRRESDNNEQFF

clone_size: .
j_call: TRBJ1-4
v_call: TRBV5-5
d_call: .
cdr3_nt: TGTGCCAGCAGTCTAACAGGGCAAAATGAAAAACTGTTTTTT
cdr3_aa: CASSLTGQNEKLFF

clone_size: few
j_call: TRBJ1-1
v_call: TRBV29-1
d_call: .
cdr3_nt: TGCAGCGTTAATAGGAACACTGAAGCTTTCTTT
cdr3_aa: CSVNRNTEAFF

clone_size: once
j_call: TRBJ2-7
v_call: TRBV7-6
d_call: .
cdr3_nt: TGTGCCAGCAGCTTAGCGAGTGGGGGGGCTGCCGAGCAGTACTTC
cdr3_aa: CASSLASGGAAEQYF

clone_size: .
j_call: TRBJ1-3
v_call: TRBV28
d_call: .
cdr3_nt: TGTGCCAGCAGCCCGGGAGGTCGTTGGACCATATATTTT
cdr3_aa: CASSPGGRWTIYF

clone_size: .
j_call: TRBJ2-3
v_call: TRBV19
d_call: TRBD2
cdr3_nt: TGTGCCAGTAGTACCGGACTAGCGGGCACAGATACGCAGTATTTT
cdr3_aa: CASSTGLAGTDTQYF

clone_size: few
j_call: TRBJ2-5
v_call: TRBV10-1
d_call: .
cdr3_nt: TGCGCCAGCAGTGAGTTCAGGGCGCAAGAGACCCAGTACTTC
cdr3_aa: CASSEFRAQETQYF

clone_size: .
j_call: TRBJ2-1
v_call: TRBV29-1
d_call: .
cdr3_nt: TGCAGCGGGCGCACAGGGAAGAATGAGCAGTTCTTC
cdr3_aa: CSGRTGKNEQFF

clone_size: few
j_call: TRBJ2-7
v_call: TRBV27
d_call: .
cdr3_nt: TGTGCCAGCAACCCAAGGGATAAGTCGGGAGAGCAGTACTTC
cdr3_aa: CASNPRDKSGEQYF

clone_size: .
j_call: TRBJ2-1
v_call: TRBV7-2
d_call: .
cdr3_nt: TGTGCCAGCAGCTTAGGGCTTTTCGGCAGAACAATACATGAGCAGTTCTTC
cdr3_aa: CASSLGLFGRTIHEQFF

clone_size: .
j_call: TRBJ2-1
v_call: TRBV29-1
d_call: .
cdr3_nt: TGCAGCGGCGAAGTTAGGGCATCAAATGAGCAGTTCTTC
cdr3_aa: CSGEVRASNEQFF

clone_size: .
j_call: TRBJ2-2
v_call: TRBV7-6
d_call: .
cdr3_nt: TGTGCCAGCAGCCGAGTCGATCAGGGAGGCGGGGAGCTGTTTTTT
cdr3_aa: CASSRVDQGGGELFF

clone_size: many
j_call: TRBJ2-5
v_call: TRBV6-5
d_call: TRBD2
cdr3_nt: TGTGCCAGCAGTTACTTGCGGACTAGCGGGAGTGAGACCCAGTACTTC
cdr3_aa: CASSYLRTSGSETQYF

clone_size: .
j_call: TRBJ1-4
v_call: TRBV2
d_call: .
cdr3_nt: TGTGCCAGCAAGCTCAGGGAGACGAATGAAAAACTGTTTTTT
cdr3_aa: CASKLRETNEKLFF

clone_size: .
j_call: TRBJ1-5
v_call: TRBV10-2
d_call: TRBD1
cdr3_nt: TGCGCCAGCAGGAAGGGGGCTCTTCAGCCCCAGCATTTT
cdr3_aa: CASRKGALQPQHF

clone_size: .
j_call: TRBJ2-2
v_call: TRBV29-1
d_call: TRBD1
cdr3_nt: TGCAGCGTTGAAGTGACAGGGGGCACCGGGGAGCTGTTTTTT
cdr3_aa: CSVEVTGGTGELFF

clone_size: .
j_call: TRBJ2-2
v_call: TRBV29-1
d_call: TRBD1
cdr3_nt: TGCAGCGTTTCCGGACAGGCGAACACCGGGGAGCTGTTTTTT
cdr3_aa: CSVSGQANTGELFF

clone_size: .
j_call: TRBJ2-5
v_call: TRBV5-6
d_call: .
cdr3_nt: TGTGCCAGCAGCTTCGGTCAAGGTCAAGAGACCCAGTACTTC
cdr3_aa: CASSFGQGQETQYF

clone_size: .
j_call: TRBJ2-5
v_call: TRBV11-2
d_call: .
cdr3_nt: TGTGCCAGCAGCTTAGCGGCTCGCAGCCCCGAGGGGACCCAGTACTTC
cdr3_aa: CASSLAARSPEGTQYF

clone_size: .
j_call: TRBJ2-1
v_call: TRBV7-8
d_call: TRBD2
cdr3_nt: TGTGCCAGCAGCGGACGGGAGGGTCCCTACAATGAGCAGTTCTTC
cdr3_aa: CASSGREGPYNEQFF

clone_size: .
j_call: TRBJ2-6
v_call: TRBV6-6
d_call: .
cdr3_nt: TGTGCCAGCAGCCAGACAGTGAACTCTGGGGCCAACGTCCTGACTTTC
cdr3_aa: CASSQTVNSGANVLTF

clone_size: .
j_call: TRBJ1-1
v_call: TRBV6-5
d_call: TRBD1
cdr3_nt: TGTGCCAGCAGTTCTTCCGGGACAGGACTCAATGAAGCTTTCTTT
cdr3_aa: CASSSSGTGLNEAFF

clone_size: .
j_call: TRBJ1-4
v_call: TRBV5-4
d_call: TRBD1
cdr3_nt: TGTGCCAGCAGCTCCACCAGGGGGGGAGAAAAACTGTTTTTT
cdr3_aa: CASSSTRGGEKLFF

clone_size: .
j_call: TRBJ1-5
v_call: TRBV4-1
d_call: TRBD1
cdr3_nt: TGCGCCAGCAGCCAACCCGGACAGGGCTTGGGACAGCCCCAGCATTTT
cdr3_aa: CASSQPGQGLGQPQHF

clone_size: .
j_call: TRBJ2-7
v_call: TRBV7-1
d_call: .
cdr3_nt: TGTGCCAGCAGCTCCCGGACACGGCCCTACGAGCAGTACTTC
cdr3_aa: CASSSRTRPYEQYF

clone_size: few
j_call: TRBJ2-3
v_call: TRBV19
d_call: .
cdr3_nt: TGTGCCAGTAGACCGACGGGGAGCACAGATACGCAGTATTTT
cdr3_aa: CASRPTGSTDTQYF

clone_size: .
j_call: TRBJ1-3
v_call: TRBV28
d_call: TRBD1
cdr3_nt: TGTGCCAGCAGTCTGACAGGGTACGGGGGAAACACCATATATTTT
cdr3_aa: CASSLTGYGGNTIYF

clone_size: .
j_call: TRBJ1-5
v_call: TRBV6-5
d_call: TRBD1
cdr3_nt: TGTGCCAGCGCTACAGGGGGTACTCAGCCCCAGCATTTT
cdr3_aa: CASATGGTQPQHF

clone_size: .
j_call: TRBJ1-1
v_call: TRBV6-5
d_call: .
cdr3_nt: TGTGCCAGCAGTAGGGGGGCTGGGAACACTGAAGCTTTCTTT
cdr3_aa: CASSRGAGNTEAFF

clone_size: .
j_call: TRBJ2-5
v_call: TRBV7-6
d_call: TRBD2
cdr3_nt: TGTGCCAGCAGCCACGAGCGGGGCTACCTCTACTTC
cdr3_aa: CASSHERGYLYF

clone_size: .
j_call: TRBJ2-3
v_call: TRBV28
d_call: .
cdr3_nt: TGTGCCAGCAGCTCCGGGGGGCGTACGCAGTATTTT
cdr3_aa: CASSSGGRTQYF

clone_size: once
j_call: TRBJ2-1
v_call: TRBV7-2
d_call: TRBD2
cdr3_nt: TGTGCCAGCAGCTTTATCGGGACTAGCGGGAGAAATGAGCAGTTCTTC
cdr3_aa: CASSFIGTSGRNEQFF

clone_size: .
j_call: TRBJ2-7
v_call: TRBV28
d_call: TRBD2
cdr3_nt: TGTGCCAGCAGTTTAGGCGGGGGAGCCGAGCAGTACTTC
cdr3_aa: CASSLGGGAEQYF

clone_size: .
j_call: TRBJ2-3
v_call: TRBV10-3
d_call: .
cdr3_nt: TGTGCCATCAGTGAGAGGCCGGACCGCACAGATACGCAGTATTTT
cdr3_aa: CAISERPDRTDTQYF

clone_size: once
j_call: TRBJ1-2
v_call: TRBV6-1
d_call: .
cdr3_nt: TGTGCCAGCAGTACCGACAGGTCCTCGCGTGGCTACACCTTC
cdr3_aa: CASSTDRSSRGYTF

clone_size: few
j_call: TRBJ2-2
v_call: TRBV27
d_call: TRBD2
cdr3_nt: TGTGCCAGCAGTCCCCAGGGACTAGCGGGAGTAGTCACCGGGGAGCTGTTTTTT
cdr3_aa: CASSPQGLAGVVTGELFF

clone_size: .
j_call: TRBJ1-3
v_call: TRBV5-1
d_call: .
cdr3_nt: TGCGCCAGCAGCGCTGATAGCTCTGGAAACACCATATATTTT
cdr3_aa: CASSADSSGNTIYF

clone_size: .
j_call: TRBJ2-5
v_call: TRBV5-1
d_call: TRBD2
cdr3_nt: TGCGCCAGCAGCGGTGGAGGTAGCGGGAGGGGAGAGACCCAGTACTTC
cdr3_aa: CASSGGGSGRGETQYF

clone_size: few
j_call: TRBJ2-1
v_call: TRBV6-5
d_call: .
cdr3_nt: TGTGCCAGCTGCGCCGGGAGCTCCTACAATGAGCAGTTCTTC
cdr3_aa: CASCAGSSYNEQFF